A single sample gave rise to the 15 T cell receptor beta chains below, sequenced in a study of blood T cell repertoires in COVID-19. Some clones are missing from TCRdb's copy, which holds only in-frame ones; the method was immunoSEQ multiplex PCR. The sample lists over 30,000 clones, 75% occurring once. The sequencing sample was made of peripheral blood. The receptors derive from a man at least 80 years old with active or convalescent COVID-19.

The rearrangement links TRBV5-1 to TRBJ2-1, with 9 bases that match TRBD2. The CDR3 extends over 15 amino acids. Germline values: CDR1 SGHRS, CDR2 YFSETQ. J gave up 12 bases and V 0 bases, and 10 bases lay outside the gene matches. The DNA of the CDR3 is TGCGCCAGCAGCTTGGGGAGAGTTTCGCGGGAGGGGCAGTTCTTC. It encodes CASSLGRVSREGQFF.

The chain links TRBV3-1 (or the pseudogene TRBV3-2) to TRBJ2-3, with 11 bases identical to TRBD2. The CDR3 is made up of 16 amino acids. The germline V gene encodes CDR1 LGHDT and CDR2 YNNKEL (reference sequence). Trimming removed 4 bases from V and 6 bases from J; junction bases left unmatched: 9. CDR3 DNA sequence: TGTGCCAGCAGCCTCCATAGCGGGAGGGCCGGGGATACGCAGTATTTT. Translated, it gives CASSLHSGRAGDTQYF.

This rearrangement joins TRBV28 to TRBJ2-7, with a weak D call TRBD1 (6 bases). The V gene lost 4 bases and the J gene lost 0 bases, with 10 bases spanning the gap. Germline V lookup: CDR1 MDHEN, CDR2 SYDVKM. CDR3 length: 14 residues. CDR3 nucleotides: TGTGCCAGCAGTTCTGGGACATTCTCCTACGAGCAGTACTTC. Translation gives CASSSGTFSYEQYF.

This clone was counted between two and nine times. The rearrangement joins TRBV4-1 to TRBJ2-1; D is perhaps TRBD1 (6 bases). CDR3 length: 13 amino acids. CDR1 and CDR2 from the germline V gene are MGHRA and YSYEKL. The V end was cut by 5 bases, the J end by 7 bases, with 12 bases between. CDR3 amino acids: CASSSTGLNEQFF. CDR3 nucleotides: TGCGCCAGCAGCTCAACAGGGTTGAATGAGCAGTTCTTC.

The rearrangement uses TRBV27 and TRBJ2-7, with TRBD2 matching 11 bases. The germline CDR1 and CDR2 sequences are MNHEY and SMNVEV (reference sequence). J was trimmed by 2 bases and V by 8 bases; bases with no gene match: 2. The CDR3 sequence is 13 residues long. CDR3 DNA: TGTGCCAGCGGGACTAGCGGTACCTACGAGCAGTACTTC. This translates into CASGTSGTYEQYF.

In this sample, this clone turned up once. V gene TRBV3-1 (or the pseudogene TRBV3-2) combines with J gene TRBJ2-1; D is possibly TRBD1 (6 bases). V was clipped by 4 bases and J by 14 bases, with 15 bases between them. Germline CDR1 is LGHDT and CDR2 is YNNKEL (reference sequence). The CDR3 sequence is 12 residues long. CDR3 amino acids: CASSLQGFQEFF. As DNA, the CDR3 is TGTGCCAGCAGCCTACAGGGCTTTCAGGAGTTCTTC.

The chain has TRBV24-1 and TRBJ1-2; D gene uncertain. The CDR3 is 11 amino acids. Trimming pared 7 bases from V and 7 bases from J, leaving 9 bases between. Germline CDR1 KGHDR, CDR2 SFDVKD. CDR3 loop: CATRDSFGYTF. As DNA, the CDR3 is TGTGCCACCAGAGACTCGTTTGGCTACACCTTC.

The chain uses TRBV19 and TRBJ2-5, with D possibly matching TRBD2 (5 bases). V lost 4 bases and J 2 bases, leaving 5 bases between the germline ends. The germline CDR1 and CDR2 sequences are LNHDA and SQIVND (reference sequence). The CDR3 runs to 12 residues. CDR3 protein: CASSREQETQYF. DNA for the CDR3: TGTGCCAGTAGTAGGGAGCAAGAGACCCAGTACTTC. Based on the CDR3 plus reference TRBV19 and TRBJ2-5, the full variable domain is DGGITQSPKYLFRKEGQNVTLSCEQNLNHDAMYWYRQDPGQGLRLIYYSQIVNDFQKGDIAEGYSVSREKKESFPLTVTSAQKNPTAFYLCASSREQETQYFGPGTRLLVL.

This sequence joins TRBV4-2 and TRBJ2-3; maybe TRBD2 (5 bases). The CDR3 is made up of 15 amino acids. Trimming shortened V by 0 bases and J by 4 bases, and 11 bases separated the two germline ends. Germline lookup yields CDR1 LGHNA and CDR2 YNFKEQ. DNA of the CDR3: TGTGCCAGCAGCCAAGACGTGACTATCGCAGATACGCAGTATTTT. Its translation: CASSQDVTIADTQYF.

Regarding this clone: The germline gene is not matched at one end of the junction; a read error may be the cause. The rearrangement links TRBV5-4 to TRBJ1-3; perhaps TRBD1 as D (5 bases). CDR3 length equals 15 residues. CDR1 SGHNT and CDR2 YYREEE come from the germline V gene (reference sequence). The CDR3, as DNA: TGTGCCAGCAACTTGGATCGGAGCAGGGCCAACACCATATATTTT. The encoded protein is CASNLDRSRANTIYF.

This rearrangement joins TRBV6-5 to TRBJ1-4, with TRBD1 identical over 7 bases. CDR1 and CDR2 (germline): MNHEY, SVGAGI. The V and J ends lost 5 bases and 8 bases, in that order; junction bases with no gene match: 11. CDR3 length: 15 amino acids. The CDR3 here is CASSPDRALWEKLFF. The CDR3 DNA reads TGTGCCAGCAGTCCTGACAGGGCATTGTGGGAAAAACTGTTTTTT.

V gene TRBV11-2 combines with J gene TRBJ2-7; D might be TRBD1 (7 bases). The germline V and J ends were trimmed by 5 bases and 3 bases, with 20 bases remaining between them. The CDR3 spans 16 residues. CDR1 is SGHAT, CDR2 FQNNGV, per germline. The CDR3 protein is CASSPSTGAGGYEQYF. The CDR3 region has the DNA TGTGCCAGCAGCCCTAGTACAGGGGCCGGGGGCTACGAGCAGTACTTC.

The genes are TRBV28 and TRBJ2-7; 8 bases align to TRBD1. The CDR3 sequence is 17 residues long. V shed 3 bases and J 2 bases; nucleotides not matched to a gene: 12. Looked up from germline, CDR1 is MDHEN and CDR2 is SYDVKM. The CDR3 protein is CASSLAGGAPGTYEQYF. The CDR3 nucleotides are TGTGCCAGCAGTTTGGCAGGGGGCGCGCCGGGAACCTACGAGCAGTACTTC.

In its sample, this clone was seen a few times. The chain employs TRBV5-1 and TRBJ1-1, with a possible D match to TRBD1 (5 bases). Trimming took off 2 bases at V and 3 bases at J, with 8 bases between the two ends. CDR3 length: 13 amino acids. Per the germline V gene, CDR1 is SGHRS and CDR2 is YFSETQ. CDR3 protein: CASSLQDYTEAFF. The CDR3, as DNA: TGCGCCAGCAGCTTACAGGATTACACTGAAGCTTTCTTT.

This sequence joins TRBV29-1 and TRBJ1-2, with TRBD1 identical over 7 bases. CDR1 and CDR2 (germline): SQVTM, ANQGSEA. After removal of 6 bases from V and 6 bases from J, the junction contained 16 bases not matched to a gene. CDR3 size: 15 residues. CDR3 amino acids: CSVEQGTDPWDGYTF. The CDR3 coding sequence is TGCAGCGTCGAACAGGGGACAGACCCCTGGGATGGCTACACCTTC. Using reference TRBV29-1 and TRBJ1-2 for the parts outside the CDR3, the full variable domain is SAVISQKPSRDICQRGTSLTIQCQVDSQVTMMFWYRQQPGQSLTLIATANQGSEATYESGFVIDKFPISRPNLTFSTLTVSNMSPEDSSIYLCSVEQGTDPWDGYTFGSGTRLTVV.